This T cell receptor (beta chain) derives from a study of cytomegalovirus exposure and HLA in healthy donors. The V end was cut by 0 bases, the J end by 6 bases, with 16 bases between. Germline loops: CDR1 SGHRS, CDR2 YFSETQ. The CDR3 covers 15 residues. Study-level points and caveats: Investigators reported around 150 TCR beta chains as tied to cytomegalovirus. The authors judged a highly shared variant cluster likely a sequencing artifact. Being productive about 87% or about 30% of the time was typical of most TCR beta V segments in an earlier analysis. As confirmed in vitro, three CMV-associated chains were specific for CMV antigens.

As regards this clone: Its antigen is still unknown.

PCR used 60 Vbeta primers and 13 Jbeta primers. Only in-frame clones appear in the TCRdb table, and some are missing; sequencing was by immunoSEQ multiplex PCR. The profile shows about 160,000 clones, 80% of them singletons. The sequenced sample was PBMCs. This chain uses TRBV5-1 with TRBJ2-7; D may be TRBD1 (5 bases). The TCR was taken from a man aged 25-45 years in good health and CMV-seronegative. This chain's CDR3 is CASSLVSQAPSEQYF. Written as DNA, the CDR3 is TGCGCCAGCAGCTTGGTGTCACAGGCCCCCTCCGAGCAGTACTTC. The full variable domain, its missing parts supplied by reference TRBV5-1 and TRBJ2-7, is KAGVTQTPRYLIKTRGQQVTLSCSPISGHRSVSWYQQTPGQGLQFLFEYFSETQRNKGNFPGRFSGRQFSNSRSEMNVSTLELGDSALYLCASSLVSQAPSEQYFGPGTRLTVT.